The T cell receptor (beta chain) described here comes from a study of blood T cell repertoires in COVID-19. Overall study: From the United States, Italy and Spain came samples of acute and convalescent COVID-19. Sources were T cells, B-cell-depleted T cells, or PBMCs; the material itself was cDNA or gDNA.

Germline V lookup: CDR1 MNHEY, CDR2 SMNVEV (reference sequence). J was trimmed by 5 bases and V by 5 bases; bases with no gene match: 8. The CDR3 loop spans 15 amino acids. Seattle researchers signed up patients amid active infection and tracked them longitudinally. Methods used by the authors: Estimated nucleated cell counts came from reference gene primer amplification. Repertoires were generated with immunoSEQ multiplex PCR, while TCRdb's copy carries only in-frame clones and drops some. D and trimming come from the DNA, and the V and J calls and clone size come from that table. The sample lists about 340,000 clones, about 89% occurring once. This clone appeared a few times.

The sequence was obtained from a woman aged 45-65 years with COVID-19, enrolled during active disease. The chain is built from TRBV27 and TRBJ1-4; 7 nucleotides match TRBD1. Sequenced input: peripheral blood. In DNA form, the CDR3 reads TGTGCCAGCAGTCCCGCCGACAGGGTCAATGAAAAACTGTTTTTT. Translation: CASSPADRVNEKLFF.